This passage covers 15 T cell receptor beta chains from one sample sequenced in a study of blood T cell repertoires in COVID-19 (dated by TCRdb to 2018 to 2020). The library was made by the immunoSEQ multiplex PCR assay. Drawn from immuneACCESS, this table holds only the in-frame rearrangements with V and J called that TCRdb kept. Clones are partly lost; checked studies trace under half to an unresolved V gene and leave the rest unexplained. The sample table shows 50,000 or so clones, and 80% to 90% are seen once. Approximately 5.9% of the sample comes from the top ten. Sequences were obtained from peripheral blood. These receptors were obtained from a man aged 50 or older with active COVID-19.

The chain joins TRBV10-3 to TRBJ1-5; 9 bases fit TRBD1. This CDR3 region has 15 residues. Germline V gives CDR1 ENHRY, CDR2 SYGVKD. V trimming: 4 bases; J trimming: 3 bases; junction bases outside the gene matches: 4. The chain's CDR3 is CAISGTGDVNQPQHF. The CDR3 nucleotides are TGTGCCATCAGTGGGACAGGGGACGTCAATCAGCCCCAGCATTTT.

As regards this clone: The CDR3 does not end in the conserved phenylalanine or tryptophan, so this is likely a read error. The limits of the CDR3 on the DNA are not certain, so only TCRdb's listed CDR3 is given. The chain is built from TRBV5-1 and TRBJ1-1. The CDR3 comprises 9 residues, both ends counted. Per germline, CDR1 SGHRS and CDR2 YFSETQ. The CDR3 region is CATLTGIVV.

This clone was detected once. V usage is TRBV18 and J usage is TRBJ1-1, with D perhaps TRBD1 (6 bases). Germline V gene sequence: CDR1 KGHSH, CDR2 LQKENI. Trimming cost V 5 bases and J 1 base, with 14 bases left between them. CDR3 length equals 15 residues. The CDR3 coding sequence is TGTGCCAGCTCAACAACGGGACACGGGAACACTGAAGCTTTCTTT. It specifies CASSTTGHGNTEAFF.

V gene TRBV21-1 combines with J gene TRBJ2-3; the DNA was not compared with TRBD2, the D call given in the table. TRBV21-1 is a listed pseudogene. This CDR3 region has 18 residues. The DNA for the CDR3 is TGTGCCAGCAGCAAAGCCAGGCCTAGCGGGAGTGGGTCAGATACGCAGTATTTT. It codes for CASSKARPSGSGSDTQYF.

Here the CDR3 reads CASRRQAFGTDTQYF. CDR3 coding DNA: TGTGCCAGTAGACGACAGGCCTTTGGAACAGATACGCAGTATTTT. The chain is built from TRBV19 and TRBJ2-3; a weak D match, TRBD1 (6 bases). The CDR3 extends over 15 amino acids. V lost 6 bases and J lost 3, with 16 bases in between. Germline V gene lookup returns CDR1 LNHDA and CDR2 SQIVND (reference sequence).

The chain combines TRBV29-1 with TRBJ1-2; D is perhaps TRBD1 (5 bases). V lost 7 bases and J 6 bases, leaving 15 bases between the germline ends. Germline CDR1 is SQVTM and CDR2 is ANQGSEA. This CDR3 contains 12 residues. The CDR3 here is CSAPGWRDGYTF. The CDR3 bases are TGCAGCGCCCCAGGGTGGCGAGATGGCTACACCTTC.

The chain couples TRBV6-5 to TRBJ1-2; TRBD1 agrees at 8 bases. Germline loops: CDR1 MNHEY, CDR2 SVGAGI. This CDR3 comprises 15 residues. The V segment lost 4 bases and the J segment 7 bases; nucleotides outside the gene matches: 11. CDR3 loop: CASSLPGQAISGYTF. CDR3 coding DNA: TGTGCCAGCAGTTTACCGGGACAGGCCATCTCTGGCTACACCTTC.

V and J are TRBV18 and TRBJ2-7, with D possibly matching TRBD1 (5 bases). The ends were cut back, 2 bases at V and 4 bases at J, with 15 bases in the middle. This CDR3 region has 15 residues. The V gene's germline CDR1 is KGHSH and CDR2 LQKENI. The chain's CDR3 is CASSPSSQGAYEQYF. The CDR3, as DNA: TGTGCCAGCTCACCAAGCTCGCAGGGCGCATACGAGCAGTACTTC. Looking up the rest from reference TRBV18 and TRBJ2-7 gives the full variable domain: NAGVMQNPRHLVRRRGQEARLRCSPMKGHSHVYWYRQLPEEGLKFMVYLQKENIIDESGMPKERFSAEFPKEGPSILRIQQVVRGDSAAYFCASSPSSQGAYEQYFGPGTRLTVT.

The chain carries TRBV15 and TRBJ2-7, with a tentative D call TRBD2 (6 bases). CDR3 length: 15 amino acids. V lost 3 bases and J lost 0, with 12 bases in between. Germline V gene data show CDR1 as LNHNV and CDR2 as YYDKDF (reference sequence). This CDR3 reads CATSSSLASSYEQYF. The CDR3 DNA follows: TGTGCCACCAGCAGCAGTCTAGCGAGCTCCTACGAGCAGTACTTC.

This chain joins TRBV5-4 and TRBJ2-3; 9 bases map to TRBD1. Looked up from germline, CDR1 is SGHNT and CDR2 is YYREEE (reference sequence). This CDR3 is built from 15 residues. V shed 4 bases and J 2 bases; nucleotides not matched to a gene: 5. CDR3 DNA sequence: TGTGCCAGCAGCGTGGACAGGGGTTTCACAGATACGCAGTATTTT. Translated: CASSVDRGFTDTQYF.

This chain connects TRBV5-1 to TRBJ1-2; the D is unclear. CDR1 SGHRS and CDR2 YFSETQ come from the germline V gene. CDR3 size: 12 residues. Trimming left V 1 base short and J 5 bases short, with 6 bases between. The CDR3 loop is CASSLSGYGYTF. In nucleotides, the CDR3 is TGCGCCAGCAGCTTGTCGGGGTATGGCTACACCTTC.

The chain carries TRBV2 and TRBJ2-3, with 7 bases lining up with TRBD1. Germline CDR1 SNHLY, CDR2 FYNNEI. This CDR3 contains 14 residues. V lost 1 base to trimming and J lost 7 bases; unmatched junction nucleotides: 5. CDR3 sequence reads: CASSEGQGRYTQYF. As DNA, the CDR3 is TGTGCCAGCAGTGAAGGACAGGGAAGGTATACGCAGTATTTT. Based on the CDR3 plus reference TRBV2 and TRBJ2-3, the full variable domain is EPEVTQTPSHQVTQMGQEVILRCVPISNHLYFYWYRQILGQKVEFLVSFYNNEISEKSEIFDDQFSVERPDGSNFTLKIRSTKLEDSAMYFCASSEGQGRYTQYFGPGTRLTVL.

The sample holds a few counts of this clone. The chain recombines TRBV27 with TRBJ1-1, with 7 bases fitting TRBD1. V was clipped by 2 bases and J by 4 bases; unmatched bases: 1. This CDR3 region has 13 residues. In germline, CDR1 is MNHEY, CDR2 SMNVEV (reference sequence). For the CDR3, the DNA is TGTGCCAGCAGTTTAGGGACAGTCACTGAAGCTTTCTTT. It encodes CASSLGTVTEAFF.

This clone has only one observation. The chain has TRBV7-9 and TRBJ2-2, with TRBD2 as a possible D gene (5 bases). The CDR3 covers 15 residues. The V and J ends lost 1 base and 4 bases respectively, with 10 bases between them. CDR1 is SEHNR, CDR2 FQNEAQ, per germline (reference sequence). The CDR3 spells CASSLVLASTGELFF. Written as DNA, the CDR3 is TGTGCCAGCAGCTTAGTCCTAGCTAGCACCGGGGAGCTGTTTTTT.

V gene TRBV18 combines with J gene TRBJ2-3, with TRBD2 as a possible D gene (5 bases). Germline loops: CDR1 KGHSH, CDR2 LQKENI. With 3 bases removed from V and 4 bases from J, the gap between germline ends came to 11 bases. CDR3 length: 14 residues. The CDR3 DNA follows: TGTGCCAGCTCACCGGCCGGGGTTGCAGATACGCAGTATTTT. This sequence encodes CASSPAGVADTQYF.